Listed here is a single TCR beta chain. Its matching antigen is unknown. The junction shows a germline mismatch at one end, possibly a read error. The source of the sample is a study of vaccination and CD4 T cells after COVID-19. Sequenced with the Oncomine TCR Beta short-read assay was DNA taken from cultured CD4+ T cells. MiXCR, applied by TCRdb to the PCR reads, yields one record per CDR3 protein. The table lists under 20,000 distinct CDR3 sequences, 35% to 50% of them singletons. CDR3 length equals 17 residues. Germline V gene sequence: CDR1 SGHAT, CDR2 FQDESV (reference sequence). Specified treatment: approximately 11-day PBMC culture with coronavirus spike peptide pools or control peptides (ViraFEST assay). Once peptide pools had expanded antigen-specific T cells, ViraFEST sequenced TCRs.

The genes are TRBV11-1 and TRBJ2-1; 12 nucleotides agree with TRBD2. The starting material was CD4+ T cells from blood, cultured in vitro, obtained after SARS-CoV-2 vaccination. This receptor was taken from a human donor who had recovered from COVID-19. For the CDR3, the DNA is TGTGCCAGCACCTTAGACCTAGCGGGAGGGCCCCTAGATGAGCAGTTCTTC. Residues: CASTLDLAGGPLDEQFF.